Below, 15 T cell receptor beta chains from the same sample are listed, as sequenced in a study of shared clonotypes between healthy human individuals. Sequenced by immunoSEQ multiplex PCR; TCRdb stores in-frame clones only, minus some. Among 600,000 to 750,000 clones listed, 90% were seen once. What was sequenced was memory CD8+ T cells from PBMCs. Subset given: CD45RO+ cells pooled with CCR7-negative TemRA cells. These receptors were collected from a man aged 18 to 30 in good health. Some clones in this sample may be carry-over from other donors' samples.

V gene TRBV4-3 combines with J gene TRBJ2-2; D may be TRBD2 (5 bases). Germline V gene lookup returns CDR1 LGHNA and CDR2 YSLEER. Trimming shortened V by 5 bases and J by 0 bases, and 13 bases separated the two germline ends. The CDR3 extends over 16 amino acids. CDR3 nucleotides: TGCGCCAGCAGCGGACGGAGCGGCTCGAACACCGGGGAGCTGTTTTTT. Its protein product is CASSGRSGSNTGELFF.

Concerning this clone itself: Other DNA sequences in this sample translate to the same CDR3. V is TRBV28 and J is TRBJ2-7, with D hard to call. This CDR3 is 14 amino acids long. CDR1 is MDHEN and CDR2 is SYDVKM in the germline V gene. Trimming removed 6 bases at V and 0 bases at J, with 12 bases between. The CDR3 DNA is TGTGCCAGCAGCCGAGACCTGAGCTCCTACGAGCAGTACTTC. Translation gives CASSRDLSSYEQYF.

The chain is built from TRBV10-3 and TRBJ2-3; 9 bases are shared with TRBD2. This CDR3 comprises 16 residues. Losses at the gene ends were 3 bases for V and 3 bases for J; bases not matched to a gene: 7. CDR1 ENHRY and CDR2 SYGVKD come from the germline V gene. The CDR3 DNA reads as TGTGCCATCAGTGAAACAGCGGGAGGAGAGACAGATACGCAGTATTTT. Its translation: CAISETAGGETDTQYF.

This clone has just a few counts. The chain employs TRBV4-2 and TRBJ1-5; a possible D gene is TRBD1 (5 bases). The germline V gene encodes CDR1 LGHNA and CDR2 YNFKEQ. Trimming left V 5 bases short and J 2 bases short, with 16 bases between. CDR3 size: 16 residues. Here the CDR3 DNA reads TGTGCCAGCAGCTCTACCGAGGGAGGGGGCAATCAGCCCCAGCATTTT. Encoded protein: CASSSTEGGGNQPQHF.

The J gene is TRBJ2-2, the V gene TRBV4-2; D uncertain. CDR3 length: 15 amino acids. Trimming removed 5 bases at V and 4 bases at J, with 14 bases between. Germline V gives CDR1 LGHNA, CDR2 YNFKEQ. CDR3 nucleotides: TGTGCCAGCAGCACTACCCAGACGGTCACCGGGGAGCTGTTTTTT. Translation: CASSTTQTVTGELFF.

The chain couples TRBV19 to TRBJ2-7; a weak D match, TRBD1 (6 bases). The length of the CDR3 is 14 residues. Germline values: CDR1 LNHDA, CDR2 SQIVND (reference sequence). Trimming cost V 0 bases and J 2 bases, with 8 bases left between them. Written as DNA, the CDR3 is TGTGCCAGTAGTATAGAGGGGGCACCCTACGAGCAGTACTTC. It specifies CASSIEGAPYEQYF.

This sequence joins TRBV7-9 and TRBJ2-5; D perhaps matches TRBD1 (6 bases). Per germline, CDR1 SEHNR and CDR2 FQNEAQ (reference sequence). The CDR3 runs 13 residues. The ends were cut back, 5 bases at V and 5 bases at J, with 12 bases in the middle. The CDR3, as DNA: TGTGCCAGCAGCCTACAGGGAAGGGAGACCCAGTACTTC. It yields the protein CASSLQGRETQYF. The complete variable domain, with remaining parts taken from reference TRBV7-9 and TRBJ2-5, reads DTGVSQNPRHKITKRGQNVTFRCDPISEHNRLYWYRQTLGQGPEFLTYFQNEAQLEKSRLLSDRFSAERPKGSFSTLEIQRTEQGDSAMYLCASSLQGRETQYFGPGTRLLVL.

The rearrangement joins TRBV28 to TRBJ2-7, with D perhaps given as TRBD1 or TRBD2 (5 bases each). From germline, CDR1 is MDHEN and CDR2 SYDVKM. This CDR3 has 15 amino acids. Trimming stripped 7 bases from V and 2 bases from J, with 18 bases between. The CDR3 loop is CASTPERSRAYEQYF. CDR3 DNA sequence: TGTGCCAGCACCCCGGAGCGGTCCAGGGCCTACGAGCAGTACTTC.

With respect to this clone: Other DNA sequences within the sample encode an identical CDR3. This chain joins TRBV2 and TRBJ1-1, with 7 bases that match TRBD1. Trimming took 6 bases from V and 0 from J; bases not matched to a gene: 1. The CDR3 length is 13 residues. Per germline, CDR1 SNHLY and CDR2 FYNNEI. The CDR3 spells CASRGTVNTEAFF. DNA for the CDR3: TGTGCCAGCAGGGGGACAGTGAACACTGAAGCTTTCTTT.

The chain joins TRBV7-6 to TRBJ2-7; D call uncertain. V shed 1 base and J shed 2 bases, with 12 bases lying between them. Germline V gene data show CDR1 as SGHVS and CDR2 as FNYEAQ. This CDR3 has 15 amino acids. The CDR3 DNA is TGTGCCAGCAGCTTAGGATTTGAGGATCCCTACGAGCAGTACTTC. The encoded protein is CASSLGFEDPYEQYF.

The rearrangement uses TRBV5-1 and TRBJ2-3, with 8 positions matching TRBD1. The ends lost 7 bases at V and 5 bases at J; junction bases unmatched: 9. The CDR3 covers 14 residues. Germline CDR1 is SGHRS and CDR2 is YFSETQ. The CDR3 sequence: CASGTGGIGDTQYF. The CDR3 DNA follows: TGCGCCAGCGGCACAGGGGGGATAGGAGATACGCAGTATTTT.

The chain has TRBV5-4 and TRBJ2-2; a weak D match, TRBD1 (5 bases). Trimming took off 0 bases at V and 5 bases at J, with 14 bases between the two ends. Germline V CDR1 and CDR2: SGHNT, YYREEE (reference sequence). CDR3 length equals 16 residues. CDR3 loop: CASSLGSQGGTGELFF. CDR3 DNA: TGTGCCAGCAGCTTGGGTTCGCAGGGCGGAACCGGGGAGCTGTTTTTT.

The chain employs TRBV6-5 and TRBJ2-7; 10 bases line up with TRBD2. Per germline, CDR1 MNHEY and CDR2 SVGAGI. CDR3 length: 15 amino acids. V lost 6 bases, J lost 3 bases, and 8 bases stayed unmatched. CDR3 nucleotides: TGTGCCAGCAGGGGACAGCGGGAGGGGCTCTACGAGCAGTACTTC. Translated: CASRGQREGLYEQYF.

The chain combines TRBV11-2 with TRBJ2-4; either TRBD1 or TRBD2 may fit D (5 bases each). V shed 3 bases and J shed 5 bases, with 14 bases lying between them. The CDR3 is made up of 15 amino acids. From germline, CDR1 is SGHAT and CDR2 FQNNGV. The CDR3 DNA is TGTGCCAGCAGCTTCGCAAGGGACCTCGAAAACATTCAGTACTTC. This sequence encodes CASSFARDLENIQYF.

V usage is TRBV2 and J usage is TRBJ2-7, with TRBD1 as a possible D gene (6 bases). The germline CDR1 and CDR2 sequences are SNHLY and FYNNEI. The CDR3 sequence is 15 residues long. Trimming took 3 bases from V and 2 from J, leaving 14 bases between them. CDR3 amino acids: CASSEGWGQTYEQYF. The DNA of the CDR3 is TGTGCCAGCAGTGAGGGGTGGGGGCAAACCTACGAGCAGTACTTC.